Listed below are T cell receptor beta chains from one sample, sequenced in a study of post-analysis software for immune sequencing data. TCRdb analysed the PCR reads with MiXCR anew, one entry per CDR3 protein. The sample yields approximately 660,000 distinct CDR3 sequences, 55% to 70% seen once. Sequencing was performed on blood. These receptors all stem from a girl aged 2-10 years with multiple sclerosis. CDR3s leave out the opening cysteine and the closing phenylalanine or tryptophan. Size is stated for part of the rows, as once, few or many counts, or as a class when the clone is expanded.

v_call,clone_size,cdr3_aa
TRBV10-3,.,AISEYAGESNEKLF
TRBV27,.,ASSLGGRLPDTQY
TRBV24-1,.,ATSDFGQGGNEQF
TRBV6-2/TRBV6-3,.,ASTGKTRSYEQY
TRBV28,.,ASSLLAGVGEKLF
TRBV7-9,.,ASSLARGRNSYNSPLH
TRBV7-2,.,ASSLELSYNEQF
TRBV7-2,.,ASSPTGLAGEEQF
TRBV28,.,ASSFLLGETQY
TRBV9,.,ASSPIAGGAKNIQY
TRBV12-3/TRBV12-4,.,ASRQGGSARADAQY
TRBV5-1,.,ASSLGPAISQF
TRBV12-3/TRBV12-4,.,ASSLWDRAYEQY
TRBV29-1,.,SARGETYNEQF
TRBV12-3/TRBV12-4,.,ASILGQASEAF
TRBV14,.,ASSPLGTGDEQY
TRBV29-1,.,SVEGGGGDEQY
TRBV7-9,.,ATEGGQNTYNEQF
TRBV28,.,ASNGDSTPNYGYT
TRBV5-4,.,ASSFRNAFNYGYT
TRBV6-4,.,ASRPVYGGFAEAF
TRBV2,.,ASSEDRGGIQETQY
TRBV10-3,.,AISGGQAGGLNTEAF
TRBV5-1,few,ASSLLREQF
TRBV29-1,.,SVDRGLNYGYT
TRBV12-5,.,ASGLVGPDTQY
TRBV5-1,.,ASGPRADNEQF
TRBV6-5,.,ASSRQGGKNGYT
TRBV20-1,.,SAQQGFGNQPQH
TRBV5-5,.,ASSGAGAGNEQF
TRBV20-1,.,SASRSPAGETQY
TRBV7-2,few,ASNLTAAQETQY
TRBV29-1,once,SVEGQEYNEQF
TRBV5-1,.,ASSLDVTSGETQY
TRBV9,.,ASSPSRKTSGIYNEQF
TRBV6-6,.,ASSGNSGANVLT
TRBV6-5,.,ASSLDWSYNEQF
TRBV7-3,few,ASSVTFTDTQY
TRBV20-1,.,SASGEGDTQY
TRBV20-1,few,SARLGGQETQY
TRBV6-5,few,ASSYSSADTQY
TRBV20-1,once,SGWDRADRDTQY
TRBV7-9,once,ASSSQPNNNEQF
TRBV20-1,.,SARNRLNTEAF
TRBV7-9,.,ASSLDISSTDTQY